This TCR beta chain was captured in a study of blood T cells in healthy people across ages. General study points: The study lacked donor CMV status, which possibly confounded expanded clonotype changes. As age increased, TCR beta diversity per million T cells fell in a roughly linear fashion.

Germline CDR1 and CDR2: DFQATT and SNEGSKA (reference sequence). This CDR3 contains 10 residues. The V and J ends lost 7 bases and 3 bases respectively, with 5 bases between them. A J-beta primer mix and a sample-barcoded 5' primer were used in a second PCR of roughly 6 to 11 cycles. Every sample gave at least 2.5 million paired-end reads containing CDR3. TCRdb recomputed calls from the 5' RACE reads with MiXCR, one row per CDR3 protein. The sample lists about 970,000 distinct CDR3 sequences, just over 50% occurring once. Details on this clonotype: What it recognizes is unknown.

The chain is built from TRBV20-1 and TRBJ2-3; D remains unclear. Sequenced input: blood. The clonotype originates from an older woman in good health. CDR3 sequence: CSVQTDTQYF. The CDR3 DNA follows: TGCAGTGTGCAAACAGATACGCAGTATTTT.